This is a list of T cell receptor beta chains from one sample in a study of T cell responses to AZD1222 COVID-19 vaccine. The data were produced by immunoSEQ multiplex PCR, yet TCRdb's version contains in-frame clones alone and is incomplete. The sample has 150,000 to 180,000 clones, 90% seen once. The sample here was peripheral blood, taken 28 days after the second AZD1222 dose. Every receptor here comes from an adult who received the AZD1222 COVID-19 vaccine. The CDR3 runs from the conserved cysteine through the conserved F or W. Fields, in order: clone size, J gene, CDR3 length, V gene, CDR3 protein. Rows give clone size only sometimes, using once, few, many, or a class for an expanded clone.

NA | TRBJ2-2 | 17 | TRBV5-1 | CASSLGRTGRNTGELFF
NA | TRBJ1-2 | 14 | TRBV14 | CASSQTGGRWGYTF
NA | TRBJ2-5 | 15 | TRBV27 | CASSPGARKEETQYF
NA | TRBJ1-6 | 14 | TRBV4-1 | CASSQDPIDTPLHF
NA | TRBJ2-7 | 15 | TRBV7-8 | CASSYAVGQGGEQYF
NA | TRBJ2-1 | 12 | TRBV12-3/TRBV12-4 | CASSPGLPEQFF
NA | TRBJ1-2 | 13 | TRBV11-2 | CASSLDRLYGYTF
once | TRBJ2-1 | 16 | TRBV13 | CASSPNGGGNYNEQFF
NA | TRBJ2-1 | 15 | TRBV5-5 | CASSSWDRDYNEQFF
NA | TRBJ2-7 | 16 | TRBV13 | CASSLSLREGSYEQYF
once | TRBJ1-2 | 15 | TRBV9 | CASSVAGTEIYGYTF
NA | TRBJ1-5 | 15 | TRBV4-1 | CASSQNLDPYQPQHF
NA | TRBJ2-3 | 15 | TRBV2 | CARAAGTSSTDTQYF
NA | TRBJ2-3 | 13 | TRBV6-5 | CASSPDSTDTQYF